This is a list of T cell receptor beta chains from one sample in a study of T cells in Graves' hyperthyroidism and ophthalmopathy. MiXCR was run by TCRdb on the multiplex PCR reads, yielding one entry per CDR3 protein. The sample consists of around 490,000 distinct CDR3 sequences, less than 20% of them appearing once. Sample: blood. The receptors were sampled from a man aged 40-55 years with Graves' ophthalmopathy. Both conserved end residues are part of each CDR3.

cdr3_aa j_call v_call
CASSWGSGAQWGQPQHF TRBJ1-5 TRBV6-2/TRBV6-3
CASSPPLRVEYEQYF TRBJ2-7 TRBV18
CAWSLSGNGNQPQHF TRBJ1-5 TRBV30
CSASALRTSGSEGGEQFF TRBJ2-1 TRBV20-1
CASSSAGGAEQFF TRBJ2-1 TRBV7-3
CSARVLGVGYTF TRBJ1-2 TRBV20-1
CAMTMNTEAFF TRBJ1-1 TRBV2
CASSYSTGVNEQFF TRBJ2-1 TRBV6-2/TRBV6-3
CASSFHTRQAHYGYTF TRBJ1-2 TRBV6-5
CASSLVPRSYNEQFF TRBJ2-1 TRBV7-9
CASRETTGENQPQHF TRBJ1-5 TRBV6-1
CASSLEVSGGTNEQFF TRBJ2-1 TRBV5-1
CSARATGTGANVLTF TRBJ2-6 TRBV20-1
CASSQVFYGYTF TRBJ1-2 TRBV6-1
CASSQEWGTGELFF TRBJ2-2 TRBV3-1
CASTRRRGLDGANVLTF TRBJ2-6 TRBV19
CSARSLANYEQYF TRBJ2-7 TRBV20-1
CASSGTGNSPLHF TRBJ1-6 TRBV2
CAWIRDNDYGYTF TRBJ1-2 TRBV30
CASSSGSSGNTIYF TRBJ1-3 TRBV18
CSASWASGSQETQYF TRBJ2-5 TRBV20-1
CASSQGQGFSEQYF TRBJ2-7 TRBV4-3
CASGPRVSVGTGELFF TRBJ2-2 TRBV12-3/TRBV12-4
CASSLPLANKAEQYF TRBJ2-7 TRBV12-3/TRBV12-4
CASSPGINSYEQYF TRBJ2-7 TRBV12-3/TRBV12-4
CASSLGVSYSNQPQHF TRBJ1-5 TRBV7-8
CASRAGALSNQPQHF TRBJ1-5 TRBV6-1
CASDRLGGTGELFF TRBJ2-2 TRBV5-1
CSVEALGQVRGDTQYF TRBJ2-3 TRBV29-1
CASSSGQGTQYF TRBJ2-4 TRBV6-1
CASSLRGQGLGTDTQYF TRBJ2-3 TRBV5-1
CASSEGARDEKLFF TRBJ1-4 TRBV2
CASSRAHTEAFF TRBJ1-1 TRBV12-3/TRBV12-4
CASGNRGLDGCTF TRBJ1-2 TRBV12-5
CASSYSNVGSSYNSPLHF TRBJ1-6 TRBV6-5
CSANMGQLNQPQHF TRBJ1-5 TRBV20-1
CASSGRELGYTF TRBJ1-2 TRBV2
CASSLGIGVAGEYEQYF TRBJ2-7 TRBV5-1
CSAAGGLISNQPQHF TRBJ1-5 TRBV20-1
CSARGSLTGDYGYTF TRBJ1-2 TRBV20-1